The 8 T cell receptor beta chains listed next were all sequenced from one sample in a study of blood T cell repertoires in COVID-19. Sequencing was performed with immunoSEQ multiplex PCR; in TCRdb, only in-frame clones are kept and a portion is missing. The sample has roughly 230,000 clones, approximately 91% seen once. Sequencing input: peripheral blood. The source is a human donor in a cohort sampled during active COVID-19.

The rearrangement joins TRBV5-1 to TRBJ2-6; 9 bases align to TRBD1. The germline V gene encodes CDR1 SGHRS and CDR2 YFSETQ. CDR3 length equals 19 residues. The V and J ends lost 0 bases and 2 bases, in that order; junction bases with no gene match: 9. The CDR3 loop reads CASSLGDRVGLAGANVLTF. CDR3 nucleotide sequence: TGCGCCAGCAGCTTGGGGGACAGGGTAGGGTTGGCTGGGGCCAACGTCCTGACTTTC. The full variable domain, its missing parts supplied by reference TRBV5-1 and TRBJ2-6, is KAGVTQTPRYLIKTRGQQVTLSCSPISGHRSVSWYQQTPGQGLQFLFEYFSETQRNKGNFPGRFSGRQFSNSRSEMNVSTLELGDSALYLCASSLGDRVGLAGANVLTFGAGSRLTVL.

CDR3 in DNA: TGTGCCAGCAGCTTACGGTCCGGGAGGAGGGCGGAGACCCAGTACTTC. Its translation is CASSLRSGRRAETQYF. The V gene is TRBV7-9, the J gene TRBJ2-5, with 7 bases aligning to TRBD2. Germline V lookup: CDR1 SEHNR, CDR2 FQNEAQ (reference sequence). V gave up 2 bases and J gave up 5 bases; unmatched junction bases: 11. The CDR3 contains 16 residues.

This chain joins TRBV7-2 and TRBJ2-7; 9 bases agree with TRBD2. V gave up 3 bases and J gave up 6 bases; unmatched junction bases: 6. CDR3 length: 14 amino acids. The V gene's germline CDR1 is SGHTA and CDR2 FQGNSA. In nucleotides, the CDR3 is TGTGCCAGCAGCTTCGCGGGAGGGCCCCGCGAGCAGTACTTC. Translation: CASSFAGGPREQYF.

The V and J genes are TRBV7-2 and TRBJ1-2; a weak D match, TRBD1 (5 bases). The CDR3 runs to 14 residues. Deletions cut 1 base from V and 8 bases from J, with 14 bases between. Germline V lookup: CDR1 SGHTA, CDR2 FQGNSA. The CDR3 protein is CASSLEIGARGYTF. The DNA of the CDR3 is TGTGCCAGCAGCTTAGAAATAGGGGCCCGGGGCTACACCTTC. The whole variable domain, filled in from reference TRBV7-2 and TRBJ1-2, reads GAGVSQSPSNKVTEKGKDVELRCDPISGHTALYWYRQSLGQGLEFLIYFQGNSAPDKSGLPSDRFSAERTGGSVSTLTIQRTQQEDSAVYLCASSLEIGARGYTFGSGTRLTVV.

The chain employs TRBV7-3 and TRBJ2-5, with a possible D match to TRBD1 (5 bases). The V gene lost 3 bases and the J gene lost 5 bases, with 19 bases spanning the gap. There are 16 residues in the CDR3. In germline, CDR1 is SGHTA, CDR2 FQGTGA. The CDR3 nucleotides are TGTGCCAGCAGCTTGAATAGGGGCCTTGGCACGGAGACCCAGTACTTC. Translated: CASSLNRGLGTETQYF.

CDR3 coding DNA: TGTGCCAGCAGTGACTCCGGGGGATGGGGCTACACCTTC. This codes for CASSDSGGWGYTF. V usage is TRBV6-4 and J usage is TRBJ1-2, with D possibly matching TRBD1 (5 bases). V was shortened by 0 bases and J by 8 bases, with 10 bases between the two germline ends. Germline V gene data show CDR1 as MRHNA and CDR2 as SNTAGT. This CDR3 has 13 amino acids.

The V gene is TRBV7-9, the J gene TRBJ2-7, with D possibly matching TRBD2 (6 bases). Trimming left V 4 bases short and J 7 bases short, with 14 bases between. CDR3 size: 13 residues. Germline assignment: CDR1 SEHNR and CDR2 FQNEAQ (reference sequence). The CDR3 nucleotides are TGTGCCAGCAGCTGGACGACTAGAGGGGAGCAGTACTTC. Protein: CASSWTTRGEQYF.

The rearrangement links TRBV18 to TRBJ2-6, with TRBD1 matching 7 bases. The germline gives CDR1 KGHSH, CDR2 LQKENI. This CDR3 has 21 amino acids. With V trimmed by 1 base and J by 1 base, 16 bases remained unmatched. The CDR3 loop is CASSPLVGQTQRVSGANVLTF. For the CDR3, the DNA is TGTGCCAGCTCACCACTGGTGGGACAGACGCAAAGAGTTTCTGGGGCCAACGTCCTGACTTTC.